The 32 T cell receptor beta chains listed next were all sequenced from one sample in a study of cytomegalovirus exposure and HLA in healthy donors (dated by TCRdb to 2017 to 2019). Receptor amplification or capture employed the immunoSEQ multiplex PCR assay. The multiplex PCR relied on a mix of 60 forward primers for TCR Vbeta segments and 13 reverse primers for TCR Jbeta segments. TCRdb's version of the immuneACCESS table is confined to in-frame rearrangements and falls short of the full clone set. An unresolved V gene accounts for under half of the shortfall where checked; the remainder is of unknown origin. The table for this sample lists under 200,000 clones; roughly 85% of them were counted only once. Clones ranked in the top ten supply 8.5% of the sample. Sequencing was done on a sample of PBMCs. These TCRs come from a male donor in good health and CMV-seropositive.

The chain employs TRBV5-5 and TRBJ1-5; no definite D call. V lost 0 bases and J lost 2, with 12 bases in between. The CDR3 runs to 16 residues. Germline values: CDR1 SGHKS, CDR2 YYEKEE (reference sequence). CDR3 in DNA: TGTGCCAGCAGCTTGGGCCCTCGGGGTGGCAATCAGCCCCAGCATTTT. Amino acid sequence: CASSLGPRGGNQPQHF.

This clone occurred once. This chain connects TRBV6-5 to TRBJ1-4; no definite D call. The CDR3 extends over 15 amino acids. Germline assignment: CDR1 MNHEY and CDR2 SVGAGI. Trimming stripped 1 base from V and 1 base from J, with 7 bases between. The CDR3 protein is CASSYFPGTNEKLFF. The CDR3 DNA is TGTGCCAGCAGTTACTTCCCGGGAACTAATGAAAAACTGTTTTTT.

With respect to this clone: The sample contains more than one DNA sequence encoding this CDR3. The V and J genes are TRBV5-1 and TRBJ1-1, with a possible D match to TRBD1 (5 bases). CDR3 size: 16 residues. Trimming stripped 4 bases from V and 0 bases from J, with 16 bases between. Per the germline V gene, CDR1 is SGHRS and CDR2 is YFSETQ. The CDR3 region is CASSRTGGGMNTEAFF. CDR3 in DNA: TGCGCCAGCAGCCGGACCGGGGGGGGAATGAACACTGAAGCTTTCTTT.

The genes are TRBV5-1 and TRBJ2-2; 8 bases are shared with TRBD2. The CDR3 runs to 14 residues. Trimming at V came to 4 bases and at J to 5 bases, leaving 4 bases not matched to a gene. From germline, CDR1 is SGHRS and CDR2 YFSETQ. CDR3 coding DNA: TGCGCCAGCAGCCTGGGACTAGGAACCGGGGAGCTGTTTTTT. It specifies CASSLGLGTGELFF.

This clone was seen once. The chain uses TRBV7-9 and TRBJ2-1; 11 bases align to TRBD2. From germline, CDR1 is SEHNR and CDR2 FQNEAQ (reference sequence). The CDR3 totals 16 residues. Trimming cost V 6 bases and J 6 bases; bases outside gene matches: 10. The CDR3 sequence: CASSPPRLAGGNEQFF. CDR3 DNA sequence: TGTGCCAGCAGTCCCCCGCGGCTAGCGGGGGGCAATGAGCAGTTCTTC.

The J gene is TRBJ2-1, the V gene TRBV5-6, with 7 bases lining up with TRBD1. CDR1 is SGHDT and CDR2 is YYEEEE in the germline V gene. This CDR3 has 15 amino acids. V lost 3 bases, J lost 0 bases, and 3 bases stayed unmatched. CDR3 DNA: TGTGCCAGCAGCTCCACAGGGGTCTCCTACAATGAGCAGTTCTTC. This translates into CASSSTGVSYNEQFF.

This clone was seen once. The CDR3 loop reads CASSLGGGAYNEQFF. DNA for the CDR3: TGCGCCAGCAGCTTGGGCGGGGGGGCCTACAATGAGCAGTTCTTC. The chain employs TRBV5-1 and TRBJ2-1, with 9 nucleotides matching TRBD2. Germline V gene sequence: CDR1 SGHRS, CDR2 YFSETQ. After removal of 0 bases from V and 2 bases from J, the junction contained 0 bases not matched to a gene. The CDR3 has 15 amino acids.

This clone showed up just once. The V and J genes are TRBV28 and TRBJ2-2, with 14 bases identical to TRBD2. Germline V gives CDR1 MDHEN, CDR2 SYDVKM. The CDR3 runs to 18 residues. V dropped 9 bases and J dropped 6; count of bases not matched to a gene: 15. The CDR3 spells CASIGTSGRPQESGELFF. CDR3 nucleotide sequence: TGTGCCAGTATTGGGACTAGCGGGAGACCTCAGGAATCCGGGGAGCTGTTTTTT.

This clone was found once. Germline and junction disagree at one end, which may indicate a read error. This CDR3 reads CASSLSRGSGANGLTF. DNA of the CDR3: TGTGCCAGCAGTTTATCGCGCGGCTCTGGGGCCAACGGCCTGACTTTC. V is TRBV27 and J is TRBJ2-6, with a weak D call TRBD1 (5 bases). Germline-derived CDR1 and CDR2 are MNHEY and SMNVEV (reference sequence). The CDR3 has 16 residues.

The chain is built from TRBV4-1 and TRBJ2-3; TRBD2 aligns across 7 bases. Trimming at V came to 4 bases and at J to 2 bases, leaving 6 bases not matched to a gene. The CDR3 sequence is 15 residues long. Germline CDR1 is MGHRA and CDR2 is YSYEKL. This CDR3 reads CASSRNSGFTDTQYF. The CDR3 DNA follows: TGCGCCAGCAGCCGAAATAGCGGGTTCACAGATACGCAGTATTTT.

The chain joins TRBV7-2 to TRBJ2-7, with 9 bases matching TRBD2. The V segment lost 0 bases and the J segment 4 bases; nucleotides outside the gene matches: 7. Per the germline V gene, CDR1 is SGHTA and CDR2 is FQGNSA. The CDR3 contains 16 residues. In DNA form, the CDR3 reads TGTGCCAGCAGCTTAGCGAAAGCGGGGGGTTGGTACGAGCAGTACTTC. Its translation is CASSLAKAGGWYEQYF.

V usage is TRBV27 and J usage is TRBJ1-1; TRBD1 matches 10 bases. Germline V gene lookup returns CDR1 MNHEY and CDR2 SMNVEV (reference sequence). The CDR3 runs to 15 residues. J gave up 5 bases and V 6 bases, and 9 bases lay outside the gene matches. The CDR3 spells CASRVTGGVGTEAFF. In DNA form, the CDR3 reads TGTGCCAGCAGAGTGACAGGGGGCGTTGGAACTGAAGCTTTCTTT.

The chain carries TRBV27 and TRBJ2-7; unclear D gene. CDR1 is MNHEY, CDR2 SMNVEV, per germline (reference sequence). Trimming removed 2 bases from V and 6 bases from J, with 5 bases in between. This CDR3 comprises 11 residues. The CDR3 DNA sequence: TGTGCCAGCAGTTTACTCGGCGAGCAGTACTTC. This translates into CASSLLGEQYF.

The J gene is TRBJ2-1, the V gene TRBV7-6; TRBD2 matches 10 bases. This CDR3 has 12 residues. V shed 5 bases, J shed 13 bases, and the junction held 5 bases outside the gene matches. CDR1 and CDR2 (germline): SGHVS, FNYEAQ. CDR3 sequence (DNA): TGTGCCAGCAGCGCACTAGCGGGGCTACAGTTCTTC. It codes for CASSALAGLQFF.

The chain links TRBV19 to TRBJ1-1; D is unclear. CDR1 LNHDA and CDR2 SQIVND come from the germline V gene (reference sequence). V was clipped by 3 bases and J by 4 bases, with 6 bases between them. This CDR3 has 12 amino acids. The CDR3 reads CASSISSTEAFF. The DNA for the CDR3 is TGTGCCAGTAGTATTTCCAGCACTGAAGCTTTCTTT.

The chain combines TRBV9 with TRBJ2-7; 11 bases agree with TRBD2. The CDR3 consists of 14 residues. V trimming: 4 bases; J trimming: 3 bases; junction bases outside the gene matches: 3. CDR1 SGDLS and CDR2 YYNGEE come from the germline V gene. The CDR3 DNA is TGTGCCAGCAGCTCGGGACTAGCGGACTACGAGCAGTACTTC. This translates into CASSSGLADYEQYF.

The CDR3 sequence: CATSLAGEETQYF. The CDR3 DNA sequence: TGCGCCACCTCGCTAGCGGGCGAAGAGACCCAGTACTTC. The rearrangement uses TRBV10-1 and TRBJ2-5; 8 bases agree with TRBD2. CDR3 length equals 13 residues. The junction had 7 bases not matched to a gene; V was cut back by 10 bases and J by 3 bases. The germline CDR1 and CDR2 sequences are WNHNN and SYGVQD (reference sequence).

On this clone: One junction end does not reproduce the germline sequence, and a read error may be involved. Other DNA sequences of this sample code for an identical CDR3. The CDR3 nucleotides are TGTGCCAGCTCACCACTCACAGGGGGCTCCTACGAACAGTACTTC. This encodes CASSPLTGGSYEQYF. This chain uses TRBV18 with TRBJ2-7; 9 bases align to TRBD1. This CDR3 contains 15 residues. Germline V gene data show CDR1 as KGHSH and CDR2 as LQKENI.

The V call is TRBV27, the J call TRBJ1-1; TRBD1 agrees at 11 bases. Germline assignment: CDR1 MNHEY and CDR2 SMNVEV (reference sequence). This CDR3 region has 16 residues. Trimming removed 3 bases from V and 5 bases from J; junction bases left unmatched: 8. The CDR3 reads CASSFGQGAGGTEAFF. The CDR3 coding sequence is TGTGCCAGCAGTTTCGGACAGGGGGCAGGGGGTACTGAAGCTTTCTTT.

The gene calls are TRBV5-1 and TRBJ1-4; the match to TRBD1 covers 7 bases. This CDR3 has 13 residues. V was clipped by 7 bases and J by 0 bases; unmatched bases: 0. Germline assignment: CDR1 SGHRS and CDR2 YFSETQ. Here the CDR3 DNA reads TGCGCCAGCGGGACAGCAACTAATGAAAAACTGTTTTTT. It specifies CASGTATNEKLFF.

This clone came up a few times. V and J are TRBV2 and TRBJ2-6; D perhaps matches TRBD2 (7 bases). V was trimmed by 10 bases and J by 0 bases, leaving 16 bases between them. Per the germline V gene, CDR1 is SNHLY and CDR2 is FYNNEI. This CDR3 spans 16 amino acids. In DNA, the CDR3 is TGTGCCACCCCGGGGGGCAGCAGCTCTGGGGCCAACGTCCTGACTTTC. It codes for CATPGGSSSGANVLTF.

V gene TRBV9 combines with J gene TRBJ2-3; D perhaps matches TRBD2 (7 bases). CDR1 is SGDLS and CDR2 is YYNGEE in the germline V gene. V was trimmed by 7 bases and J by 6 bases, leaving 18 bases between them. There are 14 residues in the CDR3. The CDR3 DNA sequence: TGTGCCAGCTCTAAGGGGGGGGGCCCCGATACGCAGTATTTT. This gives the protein CASSKGGGPDTQYF.

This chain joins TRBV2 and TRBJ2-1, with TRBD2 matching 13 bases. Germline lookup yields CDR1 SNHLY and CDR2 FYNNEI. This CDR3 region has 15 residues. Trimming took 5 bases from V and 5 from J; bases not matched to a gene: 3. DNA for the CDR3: TGTGCCAGCAGTACCGGGACTAGCGGGAACAATGAGCAGTTCTTC. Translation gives CASSTGTSGNNEQFF. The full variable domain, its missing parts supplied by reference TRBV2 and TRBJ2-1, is EPEVTQTPSHQVTQMGQEVILRCVPISNHLYFYWYRQILGQKVEFLVSFYNNEISEKSEIFDDQFSVERPDGSNFTLKIRSTKLEDSAMYFCASSTGTSGNNEQFFGPGTRLTVL.

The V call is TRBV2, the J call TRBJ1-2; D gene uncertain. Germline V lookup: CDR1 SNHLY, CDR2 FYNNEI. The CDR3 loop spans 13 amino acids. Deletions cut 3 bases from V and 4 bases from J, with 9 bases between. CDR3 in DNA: TGTGCCAGCAGTGACATAGCAATCTATGGCTACACCTTC. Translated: CASSDIAIYGYTF.

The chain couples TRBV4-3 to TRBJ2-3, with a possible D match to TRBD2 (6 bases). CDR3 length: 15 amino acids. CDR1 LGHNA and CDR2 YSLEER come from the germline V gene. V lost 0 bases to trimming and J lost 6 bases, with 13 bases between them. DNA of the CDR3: TGCGCCAGCAGCCAAGAGGGTGGGGGGTCGGATACGCAGTATTTT. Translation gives CASSQEGGGSDTQYF.

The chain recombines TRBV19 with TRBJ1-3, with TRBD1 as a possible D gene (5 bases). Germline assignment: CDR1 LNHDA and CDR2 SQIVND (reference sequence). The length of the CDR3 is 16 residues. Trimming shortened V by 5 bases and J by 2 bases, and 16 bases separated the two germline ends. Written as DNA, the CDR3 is TGTGCCAGTAGTTTCCTAATTGGGGCGACTGGAAACACCATATATTTT. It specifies CASSFLIGATGNTIYF.

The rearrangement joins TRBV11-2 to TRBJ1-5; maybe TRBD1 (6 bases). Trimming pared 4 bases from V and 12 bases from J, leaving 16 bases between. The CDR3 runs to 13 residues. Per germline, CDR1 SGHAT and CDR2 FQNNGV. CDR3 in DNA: TGTGCCAGCAGCTCAAGGGCGAACAGGGTCCAGCATTTT. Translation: CASSSRANRVQHF.

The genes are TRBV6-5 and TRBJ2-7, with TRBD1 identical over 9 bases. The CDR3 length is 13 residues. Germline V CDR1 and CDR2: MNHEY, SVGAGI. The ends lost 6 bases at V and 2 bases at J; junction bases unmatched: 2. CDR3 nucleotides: TGTGCCAGCAGGGACAGGGGCCCCTACGAGCAGTACTTC. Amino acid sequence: CASRDRGPYEQYF.

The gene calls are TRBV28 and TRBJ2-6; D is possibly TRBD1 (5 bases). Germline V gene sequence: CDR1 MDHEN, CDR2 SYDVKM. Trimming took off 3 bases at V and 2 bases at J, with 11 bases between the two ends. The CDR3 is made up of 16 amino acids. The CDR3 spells CASSFLGAAGANVLTF. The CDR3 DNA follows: TGTGCCAGCAGTTTCTTAGGGGCGGCTGGGGCCAACGTCCTGACTTTC.

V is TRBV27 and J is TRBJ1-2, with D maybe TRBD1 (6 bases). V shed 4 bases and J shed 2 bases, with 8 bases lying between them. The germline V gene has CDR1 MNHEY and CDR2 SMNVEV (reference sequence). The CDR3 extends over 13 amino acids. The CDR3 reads CASSSGANYGYTF. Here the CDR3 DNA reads TGTGCCAGCAGTTCAGGGGCCAACTATGGCTACACCTTC.

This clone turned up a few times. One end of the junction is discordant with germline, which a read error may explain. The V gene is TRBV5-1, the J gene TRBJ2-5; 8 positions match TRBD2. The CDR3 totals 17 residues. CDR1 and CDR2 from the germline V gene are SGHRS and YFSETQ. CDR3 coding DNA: TGCGCCAGCACTCCGGGAGGGAGTGGGTTGATTGGGGCACTGCTGGACTTC. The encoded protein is CASTPGGSGLIGALLDF.

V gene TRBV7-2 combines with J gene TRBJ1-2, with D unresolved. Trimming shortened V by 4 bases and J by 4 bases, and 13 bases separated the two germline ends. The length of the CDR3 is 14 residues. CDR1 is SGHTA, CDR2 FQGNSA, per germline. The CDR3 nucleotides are TGTGCCAGCAGCTCGGTAGGGAGTTTCTATGGCTACACCTTC. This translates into CASSSVGSFYGYTF.